These 4 T cell receptor beta chains originate from one sample sequenced in a study of persistence of HIV-infected CD4 T cells. Stimulation used approximately 9.1 ug/mL lysate from CMV-infected fibroblasts. Responding CD4+ T cells were sorted by upregulation of both CD40 ligand and CD69. These receptors lack a known antigen. The libraries were made with immunoSEQ version 4 in survey mode. Libraries were prepared by immunoSEQ multiplex PCR; TCRdb keeps only in-frame clonotypes and omits some of them. There are roughly 14,000 clones in the sample; 71% occur only once, and about a sixth lies in the top ten. Source: CD4+ T cells sorted from PBMCs after approximately 20-hour stimulation, taken from a patient who received antiretroviral therapy. These receptors came from an adult man with HIV who was CMV-seropositive.

The J gene is TRBJ2-7, the V gene TRBV5-1; D is ambiguous. This CDR3 is 14 amino acids long. Trimming removed 1 base at V and 0 bases at J, with 8 bases between. Germline CDR1 reads SGHRS; CDR2 reads YFSETQ. The CDR3 DNA sequence: TGCGCCAGCAGCTTGAAAAAAACCTCCTACGAGCAGTACTTC. This gives the protein CASSLKKTSYEQYF.

This sequence joins TRBV19 and TRBJ1-5, with TRBD1 matching over 11 bases. Trimming took 10 bases from V and 2 from J; bases not matched to a gene: 10. The CDR3 contains 16 residues. The germline CDR1 and CDR2 sequences are LNHDA and SQIVND (reference sequence). CDR3 sequence reads: CATTDRGLRGNQPQHF. Written as DNA, the CDR3 is TGTGCCACGACGGACAGGGGGCTTAGAGGCAATCAGCCCCAGCATTTT.

CDR3 in DNA: TGTGCCAGCAGCTTAGTGGGAGGGTTGAGCTATCAGCCCCAGCATTTT. Translating it yields CASSLVGGLSYQPQHF. This rearrangement joins TRBV7-8 to TRBJ1-5, with D uncertain. Trimming left V 1 base short and J 5 bases short, with 15 bases between. Germline V gene data show CDR1 as SGHVS and CDR2 as FQNEAQ. The CDR3 has 16 residues.

The V gene is TRBV6-4, the J gene TRBJ2-3, with 9 nucleotides matching TRBD2. The CDR3 sequence is 14 residues long. Germline-derived CDR1 and CDR2 are MRHNA and SNTAGT. Trimming at V came to 8 bases and at J to 10 bases, leaving 13 bases not matched to a gene. The CDR3 DNA follows: TGTGCCAGCCTGGAGCGGGGGGCCCAGGGCTCGCAGTATTTT. Protein sequence: CASLERGAQGSQYF.